Below, 23 T cell receptor beta chains from the same sample are listed, as sequenced in a study of healthy donors' naive CD4 and CD8 T cells. TCR libraries were built from 500 to 600 ng of total RNA by linear amplification. Using its own MiXCR run on the reads, TCRdb lists one record per CDR3 protein. The sample yields approximately 200,000 distinct CDR3 sequences, 65% to 80% seen once. Sequencing used naive CD4+ and CD8+ T cells sorted from blood, pooled from several donors. The receptor source for this set is a pool of human donors in good health; the sample pools cells from several healthy donors.

This clonotype was detected a few times. The chain links TRBV30 to TRBJ2-1; 8 bases align to TRBD1. Germline V gene sequence: CDR1 GTSNPN, CDR2 SVGIG (reference sequence). The length of the CDR3 is 13 residues. V gave up 3 bases and J gave up 7 bases; unmatched junction bases: 5. The CDR3 protein is CAWSGYRGNEQFF. CDR3 bases: TGTGCCTGGAGCGGATACAGGGGGAATGAGCAGTTCTTC.

The chain has TRBV4-3 and TRBJ2-1; D may be TRBD2 (5 bases). There are 14 residues in the CDR3. Trimming cost V 0 bases and J 6 bases, with 9 bases left between them. Germline lookup yields CDR1 LGHNA and CDR2 YSLEER. Written as DNA, the CDR3 is TGCGCCAGCAGCCAAGAGGCTAGCTTCAATGAGCAGTTCTTC. This codes for CASSQEASFNEQFF.

The CDR3 nucleotides are TGCAGCGTTATAGGGCTAGATACGCAGTATTTT. As protein: CSVIGLDTQYF. The chain couples TRBV29-1 to TRBJ2-3; no firm D call. This CDR3 is built from 11 residues. Deletions cut 5 bases from V and 5 bases from J, with 8 bases between. Per the germline V gene, CDR1 is SQVTM and CDR2 is ANQGSEA.

As for this clonotype: A read error may produce the germline difference seen at one junction end. This chain joins TRBV5-1 and TRBJ2-3; D may match TRBD1 or TRBD2 (5 bases each). The CDR3 is 15 amino acids. CDR1 and CDR2 (germline): SGHRS, YFSETQ. The CDR3 bases are TGTGCCAGCAGCTTGCCGGGACCCAACACAGATACGCAGTATTTT. Its translation: CASSLPGPNTDTQYF.

The chain employs TRBV6-5 and TRBJ1-2; a possible D gene is TRBD1 (6 bases). Germline V lookup: CDR1 MNHEY, CDR2 SVGAGI. The CDR3 has 12 residues. V was clipped by 4 bases and J by 4 bases, with 7 bases between them. The CDR3, as DNA: TGTGCCAGCAGTTTGGGGGCCTATGGCTACACCTTC. Translating it yields CASSLGAYGYTF.

This chain joins TRBV5-5 and TRBJ1-5; 11 bases agree with TRBD1. From germline, CDR1 is SGHKS and CDR2 YYEKEE (reference sequence). Trimming removed 3 bases from V and 5 bases from J; junction bases left unmatched: 7. The CDR3 consists of 16 residues. The DNA for the CDR3 is TGTGCCAGCAGCTCCACCGGGACAGGGGGATATCAGCCCCAGCATTTT. Its protein is CASSSTGTGGYQPQHF.

The chain links TRBV12-3 or TRBV12-4 to TRBJ2-3, with no clear D. This CDR3 contains 13 residues. V was pared by 6 bases and J by 0 bases, with 7 bases between. The CDR3 loop is CASSPLSTDTQYF. The CDR3 DNA reads TGTGCCAGCAGCCCACTTAGCACAGATACGCAGTATTTT.

In its sample, this clonotype was seen a few times. CDR3 in amino acids: CASSHLGLGRTEAFF. The CDR3 coding sequence is TGCGCCAGCAGCCACCTGGGACTGGGGAGGACTGAAGCTTTCTTT. V usage is TRBV4-3 and J usage is TRBJ1-1; possibly TRBD1 for D (5 bases). There are 15 residues in the CDR3. The V end was cut by 3 bases, the J end by 5 bases, with 16 bases between. Germline lookup yields CDR1 LGHNA and CDR2 YSLEER.

The chain recombines TRBV29-1 with TRBJ2-1, with TRBD2 identical over 7 bases. This CDR3 contains 14 residues. Trimming took 1 base from V and 8 from J; bases not matched to a gene: 8. Germline V gene data show CDR1 as SQVTM and CDR2 as ANQGSEA. CDR3 loop: CSVEGGSATYEQFF. The CDR3 coding sequence is TGCAGCGTTGAAGGCGGGAGCGCTACGTATGAGCAGTTCTTC.

The rearrangement joins TRBV29-1 to TRBJ2-1; D may be TRBD1 (6 bases). Germline loops: CDR1 SQVTM, CDR2 ANQGSEA. CDR3 length equals 13 residues. V was trimmed by 7 bases and J by 7 bases, leaving 17 bases between them. CDR3 residues: CSAGHLSGNEQFF. Written as DNA, the CDR3 is TGCAGCGCGGGACACCTCAGTGGGAATGAGCAGTTCTTC.

The sample holds one count of this clonotype. The rearrangement uses TRBV19 and TRBJ1-5, with D hard to call. The CDR3 is 14 amino acids. Germline V CDR1 and CDR2: LNHDA, SQIVND (reference sequence). V lost 5 bases and J lost 6, with 14 bases in between. Here the CDR3 reads CASSVTPHGQPQHF. DNA of the CDR3: TGTGCCAGTAGTGTCACCCCCCACGGTCAGCCCCAGCATTTT.

J is TRBJ1-3 and V is TRBV29-1, with a possible D match to TRBD1 (6 bases). Germline V gene lookup returns CDR1 SQVTM and CDR2 ANQGSEA. Trimming pared 6 bases from V and 4 bases from J, leaving 10 bases between. This CDR3 region has 12 residues. CDR3 amino acids: CSVTGYGNTIYF. In DNA, the CDR3 is TGCAGCGTCACAGGGTACGGAAACACCATATATTTT.

The chain employs TRBV29-1 and TRBJ1-2; no definite D call. V lost 0 bases and J 9 bases, leaving 2 bases between the germline ends. The CDR3 loop spans 9 amino acids. Germline V gene lookup returns CDR1 SQVTM and CDR2 ANQGSEA. The CDR3 sequence: CSVEDSYTF. In nucleotides, the CDR3 is TGCAGCGTTGAAGACAGCTACACCTTC.

CDR3 protein: CASSPLRTQNTEAFF. The CDR3 coding sequence is TGTGCCAGCTCACCCCTTCGGACGCAGAACACTGAAGCTTTCTTT. The chain carries TRBV18 and TRBJ1-1; D remains unclear. Germline-derived CDR1 and CDR2 are KGHSH and LQKENI. The CDR3 spans 15 residues. Deletions cut 3 bases from V and 1 base from J, with 12 bases between.

The genes are TRBV19 and TRBJ2-1, with 9 bases identical to TRBD1. Germline V gene lookup returns CDR1 LNHDA and CDR2 SQIVND (reference sequence). J gave up 0 bases and V 10 bases, and 7 bases lay outside the gene matches. This CDR3 is built from 15 residues. CDR3 loop: CATWDRASSYNEQFF. In nucleotides, the CDR3 is TGTGCCACCTGGGACAGGGCGAGCTCCTACAATGAGCAGTTCTTC.

V is TRBV19 and J is TRBJ2-7; D uncertain. This CDR3 is 11 amino acids long. The germline V and J ends were trimmed by 4 bases and 3 bases, with 4 bases remaining between them. From germline, CDR1 is LNHDA and CDR2 SQIVND (reference sequence). CDR3 DNA sequence: TGTGCCAGTAGTACCTACTACGAGCAGTACTTC. Its translation is CASSTYYEQYF.

This clonotype came up once. This chain uses TRBV29-1 with TRBJ2-7; D unclear. Germline CDR1 and CDR2: SQVTM and ANQGSEA. Trimming left V 7 bases short and J 0 bases short, with 13 bases between. The length of the CDR3 is 13 residues. The DNA of the CDR3 is TGCAGCGCCTTGACCCCAACCTCCTACGAGCAGTACTTC. This gives the protein CSALTPTSYEQYF.

The chain carries TRBV19 and TRBJ2-1; perhaps TRBD2 as D (5 bases). V lost 3 bases and J 8 bases, leaving 14 bases between the germline ends. Germline loops: CDR1 LNHDA, CDR2 SQIVND (reference sequence). The CDR3 is made up of 14 amino acids. CDR3 loop: CASSISRGLDEQFF. As DNA, the CDR3 is TGTGCCAGTAGTATCAGTAGAGGGCTGGATGAGCAGTTCTTC.

The sample holds a few counts of this clonotype. The chain joins TRBV29-1 to TRBJ1-5, with D unresolved. In germline, CDR1 is SQVTM, CDR2 ANQGSEA. Trimming stripped 7 bases from V and 0 bases from J, with 10 bases between. This CDR3 region has 13 residues. For the CDR3, the DNA is TGCAGCGCCGCAGAGGGTAGCAATCAGCCCCAGCATTTT. Amino acids: CSAAEGSNQPQHF.

The chain uses TRBV6-1 and TRBJ2-1, with 11 bases aligning to TRBD2. In germline, CDR1 is MNHNS, CDR2 SASEGT. The trim removed 6 bases at V and 4 bases at J, leaving 5 bases unmatched. This CDR3 is built from 15 residues. The CDR3 DNA sequence: TGTGCCAGCAGAACTAGCGGGAGCCAGTACAATGAGCAGTTCTTC. Translating gives CASRTSGSQYNEQFF.

The chain recombines TRBV6-1 with TRBJ2-3; 7 positions agree with TRBD1. The length of the CDR3 is 18 residues. Per germline, CDR1 MNHNS and CDR2 SASEGT. Trimming at V came to 2 bases and at J to 2 bases, leaving 13 bases not matched to a gene. The CDR3 nucleotides are TGTGCCAGCAGTGAATTGGACAGGCGATACTCCCACACAGATACGCAGTATTTT. It translates to CASSELDRRYSHTDTQYF.

The gene calls are TRBV29-1 and TRBJ2-1; 8 positions agree with TRBD2. The CDR3 loop spans 14 amino acids. With 7 bases clipped from V and 2 bases from J, the junction kept 7 bases outside the gene matches. Per germline, CDR1 SQVTM and CDR2 ANQGSEA. Written as DNA, the CDR3 is TGCAGCGGGGAAAAAGCGGGAGCCTACAATGAGCAGTTCTTC. It yields the protein CSGEKAGAYNEQFF.

In the case of this clonotype: At one of its ends the junction is not consistent with the germline gene, which may arise from a read error. The chain combines TRBV5-6 with TRBJ2-1; TRBD2 aligns across 10 bases. The CDR3 covers 15 residues. Germline V CDR1 and CDR2: SGHDT, YYEEEE. The CDR3 spells CASSLSLAGDGEQFF. Here the CDR3 DNA reads TGCGCCAGCAGCTTGTCGCTAGCGGGAGATGGTGAGCAGTTCTTC.